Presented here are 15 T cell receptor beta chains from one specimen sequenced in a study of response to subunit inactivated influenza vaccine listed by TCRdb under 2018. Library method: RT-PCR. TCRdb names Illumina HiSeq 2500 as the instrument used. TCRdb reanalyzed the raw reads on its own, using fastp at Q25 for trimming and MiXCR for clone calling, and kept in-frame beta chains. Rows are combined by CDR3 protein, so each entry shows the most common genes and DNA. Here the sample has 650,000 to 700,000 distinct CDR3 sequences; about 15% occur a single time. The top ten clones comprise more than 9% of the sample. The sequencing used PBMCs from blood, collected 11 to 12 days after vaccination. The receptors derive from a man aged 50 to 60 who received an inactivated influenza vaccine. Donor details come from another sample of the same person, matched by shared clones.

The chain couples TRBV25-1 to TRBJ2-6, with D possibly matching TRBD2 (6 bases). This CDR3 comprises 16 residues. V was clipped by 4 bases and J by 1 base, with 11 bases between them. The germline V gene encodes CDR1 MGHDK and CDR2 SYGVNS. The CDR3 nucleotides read TGTGCCAGCAGTGCTGGGGACTTATCTGGGGCCAACGTCCTGACTTTC. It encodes CASSAGDLSGANVLTF.

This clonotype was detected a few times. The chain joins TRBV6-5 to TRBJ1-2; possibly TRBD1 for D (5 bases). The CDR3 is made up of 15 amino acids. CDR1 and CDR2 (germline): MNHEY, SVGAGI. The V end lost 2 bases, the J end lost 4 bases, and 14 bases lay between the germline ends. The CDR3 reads CASSYSVGGGYGYTF. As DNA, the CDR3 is TGTGCCAGCAGTTACAGTGTCGGGGGAGGCTATGGCTACACCTTC.

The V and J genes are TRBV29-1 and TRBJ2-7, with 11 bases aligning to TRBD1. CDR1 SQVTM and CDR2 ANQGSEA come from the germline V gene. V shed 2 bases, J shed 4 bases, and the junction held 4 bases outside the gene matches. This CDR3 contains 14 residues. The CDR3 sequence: CSVENRDRGYEQYF. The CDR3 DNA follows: TGCAGCGTTGAAAATCGGGACAGGGGGTACGAGCAGTACTTC.

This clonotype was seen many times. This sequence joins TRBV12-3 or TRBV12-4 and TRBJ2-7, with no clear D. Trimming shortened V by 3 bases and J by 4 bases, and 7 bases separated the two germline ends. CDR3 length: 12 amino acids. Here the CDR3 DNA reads TGTGCCAGCAGTTTCCGTGGATACGAGCAGTACTTC. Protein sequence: CASSFRGYEQYF.

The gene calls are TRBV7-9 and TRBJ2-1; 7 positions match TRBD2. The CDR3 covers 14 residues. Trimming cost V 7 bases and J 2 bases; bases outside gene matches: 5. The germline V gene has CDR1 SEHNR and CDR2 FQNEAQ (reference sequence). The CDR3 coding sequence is TGTGCCAGCAACGGGGCGGGGGCCTACAATGAGCAGTTCTTC. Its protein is CASNGAGAYNEQFF. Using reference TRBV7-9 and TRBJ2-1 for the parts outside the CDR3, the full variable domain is DTGVSQNPRHKITKRGQNVTFRCDPISEHNRLYWYRQTLGQGPEFLTYFQNEAQLEKSRLLSDRFSAERPKGSFSTLEIQRTEQGDSAMYLCASNGAGAYNEQFFGPGTRLTVL.

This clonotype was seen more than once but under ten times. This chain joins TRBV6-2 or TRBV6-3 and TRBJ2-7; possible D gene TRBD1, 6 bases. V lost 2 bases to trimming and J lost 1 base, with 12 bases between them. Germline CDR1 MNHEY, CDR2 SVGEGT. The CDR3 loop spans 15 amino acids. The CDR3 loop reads CASSYPVGQSYEQYF. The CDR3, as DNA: TGTGCCAGCAGTTACCCTGTTGGACAGTCCTACGAGCAGTACTTC.

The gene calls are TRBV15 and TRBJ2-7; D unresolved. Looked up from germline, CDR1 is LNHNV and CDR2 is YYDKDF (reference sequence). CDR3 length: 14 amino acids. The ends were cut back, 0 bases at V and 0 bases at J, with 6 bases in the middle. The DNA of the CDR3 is TGTGCCACCAGCAGAGATCAGGTCTCCTACGAGCAGTACTTC. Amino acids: CATSRDQVSYEQYF.

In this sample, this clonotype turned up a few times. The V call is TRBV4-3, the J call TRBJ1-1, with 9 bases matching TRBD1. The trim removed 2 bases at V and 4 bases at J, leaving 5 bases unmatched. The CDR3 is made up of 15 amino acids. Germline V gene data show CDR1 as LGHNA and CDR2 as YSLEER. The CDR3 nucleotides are TGCGCCAGCAGCCAAAAGGGACAGGGTTTCACTGAAGCTTTCTTT. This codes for CASSQKGQGFTEAFF.

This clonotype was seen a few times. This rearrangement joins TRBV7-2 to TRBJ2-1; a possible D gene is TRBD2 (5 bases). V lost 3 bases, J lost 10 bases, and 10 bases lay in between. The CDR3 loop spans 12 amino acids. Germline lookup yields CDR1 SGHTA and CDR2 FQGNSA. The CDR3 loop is CASSLPLGEQFF. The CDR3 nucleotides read TGTGCCAGCAGCTTGCCACTAGGGGAGCAGTTCTTC.

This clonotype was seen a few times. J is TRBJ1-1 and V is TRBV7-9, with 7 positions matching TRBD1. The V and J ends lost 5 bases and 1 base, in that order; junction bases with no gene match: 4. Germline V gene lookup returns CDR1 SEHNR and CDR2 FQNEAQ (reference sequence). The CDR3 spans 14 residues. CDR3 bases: TGTGCCAGCAGCGGACAGGTTCCGAACACTGAAGCTTTCTTT. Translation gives CASSGQVPNTEAFF.

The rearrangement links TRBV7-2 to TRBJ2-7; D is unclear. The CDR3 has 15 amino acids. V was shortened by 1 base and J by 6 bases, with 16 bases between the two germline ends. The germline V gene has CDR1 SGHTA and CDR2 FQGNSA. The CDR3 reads CASSLVTAVGFEQYF. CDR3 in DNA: TGTGCCAGCAGCTTAGTAACCGCAGTGGGGTTCGAGCAGTACTTC.

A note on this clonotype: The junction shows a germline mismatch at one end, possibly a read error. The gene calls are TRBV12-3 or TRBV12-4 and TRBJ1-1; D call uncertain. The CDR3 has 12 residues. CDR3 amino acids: CASSLGNAEAFF. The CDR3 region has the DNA TGTGCCAGCAGTTTGGGGAACGCTGAAGCTTTCTTT.

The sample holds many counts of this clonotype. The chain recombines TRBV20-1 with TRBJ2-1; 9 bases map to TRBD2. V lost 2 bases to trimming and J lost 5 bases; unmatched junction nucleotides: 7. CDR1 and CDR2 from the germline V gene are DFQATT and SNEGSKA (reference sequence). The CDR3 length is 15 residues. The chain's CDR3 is CSARRSLAGHNEQFF. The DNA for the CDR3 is TGCAGTGCTAGAAGATCTCTAGCGGGGCACAATGAGCAGTTCTTC.

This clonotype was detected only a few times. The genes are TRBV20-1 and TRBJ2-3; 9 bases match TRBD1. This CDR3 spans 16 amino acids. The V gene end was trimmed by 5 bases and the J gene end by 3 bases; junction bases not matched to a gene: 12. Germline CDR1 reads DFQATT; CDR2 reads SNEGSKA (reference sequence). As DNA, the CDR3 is TGCAGTGCTCCAAGGGGGGACAGGGCTTTTACAGATACGCAGTATTTT. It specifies CSAPRGDRAFTDTQYF.

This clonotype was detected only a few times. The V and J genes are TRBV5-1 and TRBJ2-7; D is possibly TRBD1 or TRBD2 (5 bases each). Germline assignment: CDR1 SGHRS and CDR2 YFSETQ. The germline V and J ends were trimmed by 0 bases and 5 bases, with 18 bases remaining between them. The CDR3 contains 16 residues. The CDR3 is CASSLASLNPGHEQYF. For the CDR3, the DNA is TGCGCCAGCAGCTTGGCCAGTTTGAATCCGGGGCACGAGCAGTACTTC.